One sample yielded the 32 T cell receptor beta chains listed below, sequenced in a study of a mutant IDH1 vaccine in newly diagnosed glioma. Time point noted: week 23, last vaccination. In the vaccine, a single dose held 300 ug of the mutant IDH1 20-mer peptide, along with topical imiquimod. Their target antigens are unknown. TCRdb keeps only in-frame clones here, not all; method: immunoSEQ multiplex PCR. Here the sample spans 20,000 to 25,000 clones, about four fifths being singletons. The sequenced sample was PBMCs, obtained from a glioma patient whose treatment included an IDH1 peptide vaccine. Receptors were obtained from a man aged 30 to 39 with glioma.

The chain joins TRBV6-5 to TRBJ1-4; TRBD1 might be the D (5 bases). Trimming stripped 6 bases from V and 0 bases from J, with 8 bases between. Germline CDR1 and CDR2: MNHEY and SVGAGI. CDR3 length: 14 residues. CDR3 DNA sequence: TGTGCCAGCAGGGCGACAGCAACTAATGAAAAACTGTTTTTT. Protein product: CASRATATNEKLFF.

CDR3 nucleotides: TGTGCCAGCAGCTTGAGGGTCGGGAGAGGCCTCCCGGACGAGCAGTACTTC. Its translation: CASSLRVGRGLPDEQYF. V gene TRBV5-4 combines with J gene TRBJ2-7; tentative D call: TRBD2 (6 bases). CDR1 is SGHNT, CDR2 YYREEE, per germline (reference sequence). V was cut by 1 base and J by 5 bases, with 22 bases left in between. The CDR3 runs to 17 residues.

The chain recombines TRBV5-1 with TRBJ2-7; D is unresolved. Trimming left V 0 bases short and J 2 bases short, with 6 bases between. The length of the CDR3 is 13 residues. In germline, CDR1 is SGHRS, CDR2 YFSETQ. The CDR3 DNA sequence: TGCGCCAGCAGCTTGGAGGTAACCTACGAGCAGTACTTC. This gives the protein CASSLEVTYEQYF.

This sequence joins TRBV10-1 and TRBJ2-7; 8 bases map to TRBD2. CDR1 and CDR2 from the germline V gene are WNHNN and SYGVQD (reference sequence). V lost 2 bases to trimming and J lost 0 bases; unmatched junction nucleotides: 3. The CDR3 extends over 15 amino acids. CDR3 DNA: TGCGCCAGCAGTGAGAGCGGGAGCCTCTCCTACGAGCAGTACTTC. Its protein is CASSESGSLSYEQYF.

The chain is built from TRBV6-5 and TRBJ2-7; the match to TRBD2 covers 7 bases. The CDR3 covers 13 residues. Losses at the gene ends were 6 bases for V and 5 bases for J; bases not matched to a gene: 7. Germline CDR1 MNHEY, CDR2 SVGAGI. CDR3: CASSETSLDEQYF. The CDR3 DNA reads as TGTGCCAGCAGCGAGACTAGCCTCGACGAGCAGTACTTC.

This clone was recorded only once. The rearrangement uses TRBV27 and TRBJ1-2; D perhaps matches TRBD1 (6 bases). Trimming took 8 bases from V and 6 from J, leaving 16 bases between them. The CDR3 is 13 amino acids. The germline V gene encodes CDR1 MNHEY and CDR2 SMNVEV (reference sequence). The CDR3 DNA sequence: TGTGCCAGCCGGGGGGCAGGACGGCATGGCTACACCTTC. This encodes CASRGAGRHGYTF.

The genes are TRBV9 and TRBJ2-3, with 14 nucleotides matching TRBD2. CDR1 is SGDLS, CDR2 YYNGEE, per germline. There are 16 residues in the CDR3. With 3 bases clipped from V and 5 bases from J, the junction kept 5 bases outside the gene matches. The CDR3 reads CASSAPGLAGVDTQYF. The CDR3 DNA follows: TGTGCCAGCAGCGCTCCGGGACTAGCGGGAGTAGATACGCAGTATTTT.

The CDR3 is CASSWYYKGQSRANVLTF. The CDR3 bases are TGTGCCAGCAGCTGGTATTACAAAGGACAAAGTCGGGCCAACGTCCTGACTTTC. The chain uses TRBV4-2 and TRBJ2-6, with D possibly TRBD1 on 5 matching bases. This CDR3 spans 18 amino acids. The V end was cut by 5 bases, the J end by 5 bases, with 22 bases between. Germline values: CDR1 LGHNA, CDR2 YNFKEQ.

The genes are TRBV10-3 and TRBJ1-2; D gene ambiguous. The germline V gene has CDR1 ENHRY and CDR2 SYGVKD. The CDR3 runs 12 residues. V lost 10 bases to trimming and J lost 3 bases, with 12 bases between them. CDR3 nucleotide sequence: TGTGCCACCAAGGTCGGAGACTATGGCTACACCTTC. As protein: CATKVGDYGYTF.

This chain uses TRBV4-1 with TRBJ1-2, with a tentative D call TRBD1 (5 bases). Germline CDR1 is MGHRA and CDR2 is YSYEKL. The CDR3 extends over 15 amino acids. Trimming stripped 0 bases from V and 3 bases from J, with 11 bases between. CDR3 nucleotide sequence: TGCGCCAGCAGCCAAGAGGGCAGGGCGGACTATGGCTACACCTTC. It specifies CASSQEGRADYGYTF.

V is TRBV25-1 and J is TRBJ1-2, with a weak D call TRBD1 (5 bases). Germline CDR1 reads MGHDK; CDR2 reads SYGVNS. Trimming left V 5 bases short and J 2 bases short, with 9 bases between. The CDR3 runs 13 residues. DNA for the CDR3: TGTGCCAGCAGTAGGGGTACGAACTATGGCTACACCTTC. Protein product: CASSRGTNYGYTF.

V is TRBV5-1 and J is TRBJ2-7; D is perhaps TRBD1 (6 bases). The CDR3 covers 14 residues. Trimming removed 4 bases from V and 0 bases from J, with 11 bases in between. Germline V gene lookup returns CDR1 SGHRS and CDR2 YFSETQ. In DNA, the CDR3 is TGCGCCAGCAGCCACCGGGACACCTCCTACGAGCAGTACTTC. It yields the protein CASSHRDTSYEQYF.

This chain uses TRBV19 with TRBJ2-2; no definite D call. Trimming removed 7 bases from V and 4 bases from J, with 13 bases in between. This CDR3 is built from 14 residues. Germline values: CDR1 LNHDA, CDR2 SQIVND (reference sequence). The CDR3 protein is CASNQQVFTGELFF. CDR3 bases: TGTGCCAGTAACCAGCAGGTCTTCACCGGGGAGCTGTTTTTT.

The chain links TRBV5-1 to TRBJ2-7; 8 bases agree with TRBD2. In germline, CDR1 is SGHRS, CDR2 YFSETQ. V lost 4 bases and J lost 6; bases outside the gene matches: 9. This CDR3 spans 14 amino acids. The CDR3 loop is CASSPALADGEQYF. DNA for the CDR3: TGCGCCAGCAGCCCGGCACTAGCGGACGGCGAGCAGTACTTC.

The CDR3 is CASSPGTSGSQVQYF. CDR3 DNA: TGTGCCAGCAGCCCCGGGACTAGCGGGTCTCAGGTTCAGTATTTT. The chain carries TRBV7-6 and TRBJ2-3; the match to TRBD2 covers 12 bases. This CDR3 has 15 residues. V was pared by 5 bases and J by 12 bases, with 12 bases of the junction left unmatched. Germline V gene lookup returns CDR1 SGHVS and CDR2 FNYEAQ.

The V and J genes are TRBV5-4 and TRBJ2-3; 8 bases map to TRBD2. CDR3 length: 16 residues. Germline CDR1 is SGHNT and CDR2 is YYREEE (reference sequence). V was clipped by 4 bases and J by 4 bases; unmatched bases: 11. The CDR3 DNA follows: TGTGCCAGCAGCCCGCGGCAAGCGGGAGCGGCAGATACGCAGTATTTT. As protein: CASSPRQAGAADTQYF.

This chain joins TRBV2 and TRBJ1-2, with TRBD1 as a possible D gene (5 bases). V lost 11 bases and J 3 bases, leaving 10 bases between the germline ends. The CDR3 has 11 amino acids. CDR1 and CDR2 (germline): SNHLY, FYNNEI. The DNA for the CDR3 is TGTGCCGGGACCAGGGACTATGGCTACACCTTC. Residues: CAGTRDYGYTF.

The V gene is TRBV18, the J gene TRBJ2-7; D is undetermined. The CDR3 covers 15 residues. Germline CDR1 is KGHSH and CDR2 is LQKENI. V gave up 3 bases and J gave up 3 bases, with 15 bases separating them. Written as DNA, the CDR3 is TGTGCCAGCTCACCGGCGCCAGCTAACTTCTACGAGCAGTACTTC. Encoded protein: CASSPAPANFYEQYF.

This chain uses TRBV5-4 with TRBJ2-3, with 13 bases matching TRBD2. The trim removed 3 bases at V and 2 bases at J, leaving 3 bases unmatched. Germline lookup yields CDR1 SGHNT and CDR2 YYREEE (reference sequence). This CDR3 contains 16 residues. CDR3 nucleotide sequence: TGTGCCAGCAGCTGGGGACTAGCGGGACTCACAGATACGCAGTATTTT. Translated, it gives CASSWGLAGLTDTQYF.

Worth noting for this clone: One junction end does not reproduce the germline sequence, and a read error may be involved. This chain joins TRBV19 and TRBJ1-2; TRBD1 might be the D (5 bases). Germline V gene data show CDR1 as LNHDA and CDR2 as SQIVND (reference sequence). The CDR3 is 15 amino acids. CDR3 nucleotide sequence: TGTGCCAGTAGTTATACAGGACCGCGGGGCTATGGCTACATCTTC. Its translation is CASSYTGPRGYGYIF. The full variable domain, rest sourced from reference TRBV19 and TRBJ1-2, is DGGITQSPKYLFRKEGQNVTLSCEQNLNHDAMYWYRQDPGQGLRLIYYSQIVNDFQKGDIAEGYSVSREKKESFPLTVTSAQKNPTAFYLCASSYTGPRGYGYIFGSGTRLTVV.

The chain combines TRBV27 with TRBJ2-7; TRBD2 might be the D (6 bases). The CDR3 has 14 amino acids. V was clipped by 3 bases and J by 0 bases, with 9 bases between them. Germline V gene lookup returns CDR1 MNHEY and CDR2 SMNVEV (reference sequence). CDR3 in amino acids: CASSFPGSSYEQYF. CDR3 sequence (DNA): TGTGCCAGCAGTTTTCCCGGGAGCTCCTACGAGCAGTACTTC.

V gene TRBV21-1 combines with J gene TRBJ2-3; the D call in the table, TRBD2, was not verified against the DNA. TRBV21-1 is marked as a pseudogene. The CDR3 is 17 amino acids. CDR3 nucleotides: TGTGCCAGCAGGAACAGGGAAAAGAGCGGGAGTTCGGATACGCAGTATTTT. Encoded protein: CASRNREKSGSSDTQYF.

CDR3 DNA: TGCGCCAGCAGCCAAGATGCGGGACTAGCGACAGATACGCAGTATTTT. The encoded protein is CASSQDAGLATDTQYF. The rearrangement links TRBV4-1 to TRBJ2-3; 10 positions match TRBD2. This CDR3 has 16 residues. Germline V lookup: CDR1 MGHRA, CDR2 YSYEKL. With 0 bases clipped from V and 3 bases from J, the junction kept 3 bases outside the gene matches.

This chain links TRBV18 with TRBJ2-7; 7 bases fit TRBD2. Germline assignment: CDR1 KGHSH and CDR2 LQKENI. Trimming removed 3 bases from V and 2 bases from J; junction bases left unmatched: 4. The CDR3 loop spans 14 amino acids. The CDR3 DNA reads TGTGCCAGCTCACCTCCGGGACTACCCTACGAGCAGTACTTC. It specifies CASSPPGLPYEQYF.

The CDR3 is CASSEVTGANVLTF. Here the CDR3 DNA reads TGTGCCAGCAGTGAAGTTACTGGGGCCAACGTCCTGACTTTC. This rearrangement joins TRBV2 to TRBJ2-6; D unclear. The CDR3 covers 14 residues. V was shortened by 1 base and J by 2 bases, with 3 bases between the two germline ends. The V gene's germline CDR1 is SNHLY and CDR2 FYNNEI.

The chain couples TRBV18 to TRBJ2-1, with D hard to call. Germline V gene lookup returns CDR1 KGHSH and CDR2 LQKENI. CDR3 length: 14 amino acids. V was trimmed by 2 bases and J by 7 bases, leaving 12 bases between them. CDR3 in DNA: TGTGCCAGCTCACCAAGTAGAGTGGAAAATGAGCAGTTCTTC. Protein sequence: CASSPSRVENEQFF.

The chain links TRBV29-1 to TRBJ2-7; 12 bases align to TRBD2. The germline CDR1 and CDR2 sequences are SQVTM and ANQGSEA. V shed 4 bases and J 1 base; nucleotides not matched to a gene: 2. This CDR3 is built from 14 residues. The CDR3 here is CSVAGLAGSYEQYF. The CDR3 DNA reads as TGCAGCGTTGCAGGACTAGCGGGGTCCTACGAGCAGTACTTC.

This chain uses TRBV27 with TRBJ1-2; 8 bases fit TRBD1. CDR1 and CDR2 from the germline V gene are MNHEY and SMNVEV (reference sequence). This CDR3 is 15 amino acids long. After removal of 3 bases from V and 4 bases from J, the junction contained 7 bases not matched to a gene. The CDR3 loop is CASSLSAGGSYGYTF. CDR3 nucleotides: TGTGCCAGCAGTTTGTCGGCAGGGGGCAGCTATGGCTACACCTTC.

This chain joins TRBV19 and TRBJ2-3; D call uncertain. This CDR3 region has 14 residues. The V end lost 2 bases, the J end lost 1 base, and 7 bases lay between the germline ends. Germline values: CDR1 LNHDA, CDR2 SQIVND (reference sequence). CDR3 sequence reads: CASSISPGTDTQYF. DNA for the CDR3: TGTGCCAGTAGTATATCCCCGGGCACAGATACGCAGTATTTT.

This chain links TRBV6-1 with TRBJ1-5, with 7 bases that match TRBD1. With 5 bases clipped from V and 7 bases from J, the junction kept 11 bases outside the gene matches. Germline V lookup: CDR1 MNHNS, CDR2 SASEGT. This CDR3 region has 15 residues. The CDR3 region is CASSSNRGAGQPQHF. CDR3 DNA sequence: TGTGCCAGCAGTTCAAACAGGGGCGCGGGACAGCCCCAGCATTTT.

This clone was detected a few times. The genes are TRBV14 and TRBJ1-1; D is perhaps TRBD1 (5 bases). Germline CDR1 and CDR2: SGHDN and FVKESK. The length of the CDR3 is 13 residues. Trimming removed 2 bases from V and 7 bases from J, with 11 bases in between. CDR3 region: CASSQILQGEAFF. The CDR3 DNA sequence: TGTGCCAGCAGCCAAATTTTGCAGGGTGAAGCTTTCTTT.

This clone was observed a handful of times. This sequence joins TRBV5-1 and TRBJ1-1; D possibly corresponds to TRBD1 (5 bases). Germline assignment: CDR1 SGHRS and CDR2 YFSETQ. The CDR3 runs 13 residues. V lost 1 base and J 6 bases, leaving 10 bases between the germline ends. CDR3 nucleotide sequence: TGCGCCAGCAGCTTGACATCGGGGCCTGAAGCTTTCTTT. This gives the protein CASSLTSGPEAFF.